This T cell receptor (beta chain) was identified during a study of control samples from healthy donors and cancer patients. Unmatched junction bases numbered 6, after V lost 5 bases and J lost 7 bases. The length of the CDR3 is 13 residues. Germline CDR1 SEHNR, CDR2 FQNEAQ (reference sequence). Only in-frame clones appear in the TCRdb table, and some are missing; sequencing was by immunoSEQ multiplex PCR. The data contain about 95,000 clones, over 80% of them singletons. V is TRBV7-9 and J is TRBJ1-2, with 8 bases aligning to TRBD1. The sequenced material came from blood. The receptor was isolated from a man under 40 in good health. The DNA for the CDR3 is TGTGCCAGCAGCCCCACAGGGGGTGGTGGCTACACCTTC. Translating gives CASSPTGGGGYTF.